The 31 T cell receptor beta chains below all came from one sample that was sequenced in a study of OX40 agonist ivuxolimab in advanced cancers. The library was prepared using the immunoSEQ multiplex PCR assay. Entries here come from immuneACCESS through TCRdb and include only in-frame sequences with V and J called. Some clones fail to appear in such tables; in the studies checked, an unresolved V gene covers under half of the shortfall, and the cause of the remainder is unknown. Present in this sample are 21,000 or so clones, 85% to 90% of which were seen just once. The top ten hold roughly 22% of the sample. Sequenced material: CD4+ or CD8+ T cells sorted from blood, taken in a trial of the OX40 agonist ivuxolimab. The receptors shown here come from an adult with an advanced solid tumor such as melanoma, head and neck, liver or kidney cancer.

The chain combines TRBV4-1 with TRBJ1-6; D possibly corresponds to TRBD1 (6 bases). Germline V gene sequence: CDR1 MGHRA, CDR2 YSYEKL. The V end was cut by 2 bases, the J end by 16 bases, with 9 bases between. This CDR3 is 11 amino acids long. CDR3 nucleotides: TGCGCCAGCAGCCAACCCGGACAGCTCCACTTT. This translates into CASSQPGQLHF.

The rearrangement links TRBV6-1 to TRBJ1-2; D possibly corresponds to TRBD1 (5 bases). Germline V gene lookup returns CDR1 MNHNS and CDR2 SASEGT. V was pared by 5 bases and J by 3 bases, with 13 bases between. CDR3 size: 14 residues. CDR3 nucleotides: TGTGCCAGCAGTCCGACAGCAGGCTACTATGGCTACACCTTC. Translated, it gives CASSPTAGYYGYTF.

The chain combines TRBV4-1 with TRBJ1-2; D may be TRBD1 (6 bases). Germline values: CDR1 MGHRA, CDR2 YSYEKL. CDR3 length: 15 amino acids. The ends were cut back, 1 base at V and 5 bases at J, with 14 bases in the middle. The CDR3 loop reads CASSQVGGAVYGYTF. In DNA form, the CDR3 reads TGCGCCAGCAGCCAAGTTGGGGGGGCGGTATATGGCTACACCTTC.

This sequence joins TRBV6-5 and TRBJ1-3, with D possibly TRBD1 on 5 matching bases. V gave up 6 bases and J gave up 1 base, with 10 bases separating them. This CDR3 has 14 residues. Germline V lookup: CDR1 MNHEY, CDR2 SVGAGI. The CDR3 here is CASSLRVSGNTIYF. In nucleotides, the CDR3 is TGTGCCAGCAGCCTCAGGGTTTCTGGAAACACCATATATTTT.

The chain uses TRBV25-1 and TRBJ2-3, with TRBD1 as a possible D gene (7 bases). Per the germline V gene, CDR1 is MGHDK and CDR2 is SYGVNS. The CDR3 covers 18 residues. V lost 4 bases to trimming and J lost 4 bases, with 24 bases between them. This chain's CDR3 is CASSGIQGGVPEADTQYF. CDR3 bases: TGTGCCAGCAGTGGGATTCAGGGGGGTGTTCCAGAGGCAGATACGCAGTATTTT.

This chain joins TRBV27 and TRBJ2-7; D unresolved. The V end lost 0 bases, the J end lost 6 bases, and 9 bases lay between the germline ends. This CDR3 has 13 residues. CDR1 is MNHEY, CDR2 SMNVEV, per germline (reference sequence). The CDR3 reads CASSLSGLTEQYF. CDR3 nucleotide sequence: TGTGCCAGCAGTTTATCGGGCCTGACCGAGCAGTACTTC.

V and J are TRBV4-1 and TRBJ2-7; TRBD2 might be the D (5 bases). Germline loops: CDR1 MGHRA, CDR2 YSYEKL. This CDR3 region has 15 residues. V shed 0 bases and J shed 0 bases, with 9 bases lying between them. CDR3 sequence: CASSQEQGSSYEQYF. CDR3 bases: TGCGCCAGCAGCCAAGAACAAGGGAGCTCCTACGAGCAGTACTTC.

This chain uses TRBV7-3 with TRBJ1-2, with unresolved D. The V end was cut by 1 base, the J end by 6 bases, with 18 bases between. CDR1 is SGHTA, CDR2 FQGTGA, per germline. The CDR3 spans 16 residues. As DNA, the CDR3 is TGTGCCAGCAGCTTAAATTGGCAGGCCGACACTCATGGCTACACCTTC. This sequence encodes CASSLNWQADTHGYTF. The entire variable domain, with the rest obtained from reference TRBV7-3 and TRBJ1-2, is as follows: GAGVSQTPSNKVTEKGKYVELRCDPISGHTALYWYRQSLGQGPEFLIYFQGTGAADDSGLPNDRFFAVRPEGSVSTLKIQRTERGDSAVYLCASSLNWQADTHGYTFGSGTRLTVV.

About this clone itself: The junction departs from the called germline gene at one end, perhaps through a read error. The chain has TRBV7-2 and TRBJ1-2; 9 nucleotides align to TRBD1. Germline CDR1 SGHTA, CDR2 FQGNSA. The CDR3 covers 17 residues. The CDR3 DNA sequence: TGTGTCAGCAGCTTAGACGAATGGACAGGGGTTAGCTATGGCTACACCTTC. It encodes CVSSLDEWTGVSYGYTF. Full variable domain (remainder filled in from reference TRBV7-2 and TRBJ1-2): GAGVSQSPSNKVTEKGKDVELRCDPISGHTALYWYRQSLGQGLEFLIYFQGNSAPDKSGLPSDRFSAERTGGSVSTLTIQRTQQEDSAVYLCVSSLDEWTGVSYGYTFGSGTRLTVV.

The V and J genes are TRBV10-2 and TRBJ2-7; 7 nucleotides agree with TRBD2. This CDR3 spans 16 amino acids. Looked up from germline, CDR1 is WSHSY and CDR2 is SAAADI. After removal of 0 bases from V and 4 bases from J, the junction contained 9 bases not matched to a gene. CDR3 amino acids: CASSESVRLADYEQYF. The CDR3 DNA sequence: TGCGCCAGCAGTGAGTCAGTTCGACTAGCAGATTACGAGCAGTACTTC.

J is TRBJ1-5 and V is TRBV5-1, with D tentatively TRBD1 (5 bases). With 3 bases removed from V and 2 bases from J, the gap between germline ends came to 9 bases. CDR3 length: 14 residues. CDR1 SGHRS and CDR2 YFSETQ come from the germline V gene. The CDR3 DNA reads TGCGCCAGCAGCTACGACAGCGGCAATCAGCCCCAGCATTTT. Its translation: CASSYDSGNQPQHF. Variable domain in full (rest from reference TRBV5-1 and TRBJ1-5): KAGVTQTPRYLIKTRGQQVTLSCSPISGHRSVSWYQQTPGQGLQFLFEYFSETQRNKGNFPGRFSGRQFSNSRSEMNVSTLELGDSALYLCASSYDSGNQPQHFGDGTRLSIL.

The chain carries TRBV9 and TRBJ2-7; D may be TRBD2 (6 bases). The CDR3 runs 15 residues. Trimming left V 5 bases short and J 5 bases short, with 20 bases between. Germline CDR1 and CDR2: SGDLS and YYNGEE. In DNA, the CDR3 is TGTGCCAGCAGTCCACGGAGTAGCGGCGCCCACGAGCAGTACTTC. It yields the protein CASSPRSSGAHEQYF.

CDR3 protein: CASSQGVLSYEQYF. DNA of the CDR3: TGCGCCAGCAGCCAAGGGGTTTTGTCCTACGAGCAGTACTTC. The V gene is TRBV4-1, the J gene TRBJ2-7; D gene unclear. The CDR3 loop spans 14 amino acids. Trimming pared 1 base from V and 1 base from J, leaving 8 bases between. From germline, CDR1 is MGHRA and CDR2 YSYEKL.

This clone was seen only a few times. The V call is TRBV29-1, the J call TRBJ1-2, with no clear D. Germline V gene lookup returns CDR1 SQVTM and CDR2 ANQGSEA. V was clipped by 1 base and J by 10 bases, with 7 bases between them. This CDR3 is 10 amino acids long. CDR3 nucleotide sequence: TGCAGCGTTGAAGGACTAACCTACACCTTC. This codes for CSVEGLTYTF.

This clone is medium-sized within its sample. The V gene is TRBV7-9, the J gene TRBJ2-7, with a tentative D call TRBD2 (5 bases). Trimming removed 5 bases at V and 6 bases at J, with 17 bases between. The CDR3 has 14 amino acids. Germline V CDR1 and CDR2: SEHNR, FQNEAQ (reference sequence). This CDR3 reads CASSPGVGLAEQYF. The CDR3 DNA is TGTGCCAGCAGCCCCGGGGTCGGGCTAGCCGAGCAGTACTTC.

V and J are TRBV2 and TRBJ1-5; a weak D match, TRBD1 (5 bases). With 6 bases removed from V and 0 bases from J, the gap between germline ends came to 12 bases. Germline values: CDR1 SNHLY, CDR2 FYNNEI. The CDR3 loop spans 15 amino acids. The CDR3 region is CASRGDLSSNQPQHF. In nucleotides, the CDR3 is TGTGCCAGCAGGGGGGATCTTTCTAGCAATCAGCCCCAGCATTTT.

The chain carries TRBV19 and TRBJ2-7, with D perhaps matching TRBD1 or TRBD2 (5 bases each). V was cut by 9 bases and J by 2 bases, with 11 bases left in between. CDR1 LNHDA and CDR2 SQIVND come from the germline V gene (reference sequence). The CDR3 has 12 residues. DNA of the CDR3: TGTGCCAGCCGGGGCTTGGCCTACGAGCAGTACTTC. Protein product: CASRGLAYEQYF.

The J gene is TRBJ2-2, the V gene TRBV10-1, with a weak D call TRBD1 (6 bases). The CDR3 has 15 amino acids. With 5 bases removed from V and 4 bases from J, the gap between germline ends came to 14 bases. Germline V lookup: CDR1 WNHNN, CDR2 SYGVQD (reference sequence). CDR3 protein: CASSNLDSVTGELFF. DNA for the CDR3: TGCGCCAGCAGTAACTTGGACAGCGTCACCGGGGAGCTGTTTTTT.

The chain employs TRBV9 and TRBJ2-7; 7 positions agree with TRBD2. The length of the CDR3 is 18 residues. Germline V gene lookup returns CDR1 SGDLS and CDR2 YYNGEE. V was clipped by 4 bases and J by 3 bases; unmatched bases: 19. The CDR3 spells CASSRPSMTGGPSYEQYF. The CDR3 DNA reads TGTGCCAGCAGCCGTCCCTCTATGACGGGAGGACCCAGCTACGAGCAGTACTTC. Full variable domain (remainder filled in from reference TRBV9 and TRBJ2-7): DSGVTQTPKHLITATGQRVTLRCSPRSGDLSVYWYQQSLDQGLQFLIQYYNGEERAKGNILERFSAQQFPDLHSELNLSSLELGDSALYFCASSRPSMTGGPSYEQYFGPGTRLTVT.

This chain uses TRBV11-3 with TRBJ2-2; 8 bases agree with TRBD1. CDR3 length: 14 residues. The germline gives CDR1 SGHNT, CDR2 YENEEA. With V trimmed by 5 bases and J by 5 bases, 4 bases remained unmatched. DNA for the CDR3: TGTGCCAGCAGCCCCCGACAGGGGACCGGGGAGCTGTTTTTT. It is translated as CASSPRQGTGELFF.

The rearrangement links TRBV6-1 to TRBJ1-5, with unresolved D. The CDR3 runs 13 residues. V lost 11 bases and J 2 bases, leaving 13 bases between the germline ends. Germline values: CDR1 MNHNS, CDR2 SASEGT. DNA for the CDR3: TGTGCCGGGAGCATGGACGGCAATCAGCCCCAGCATTTT. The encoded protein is CAGSMDGNQPQHF.

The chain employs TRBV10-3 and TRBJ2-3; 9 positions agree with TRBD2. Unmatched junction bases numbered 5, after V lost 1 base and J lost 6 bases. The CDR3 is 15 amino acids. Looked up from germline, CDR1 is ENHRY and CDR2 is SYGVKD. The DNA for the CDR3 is TGTGCCATCAGTGAGTTCGGACTAGCGTCTGATACGCAGTATTTT. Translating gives CAISEFGLASDTQYF.

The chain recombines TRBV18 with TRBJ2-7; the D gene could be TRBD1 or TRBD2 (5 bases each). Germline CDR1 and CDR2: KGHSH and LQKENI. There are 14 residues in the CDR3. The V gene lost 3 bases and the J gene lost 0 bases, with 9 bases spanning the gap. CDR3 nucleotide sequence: TGTGCCAGCTCACCGGGGCGGGTCTCCTACGAGCAGTACTTC. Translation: CASSPGRVSYEQYF.

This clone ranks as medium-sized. The CDR3 loop is CASREPGQGIDEQYF. The CDR3 nucleotides read TGTGCCAGCAGGGAACCGGGACAGGGCATCGACGAGCAGTACTTC. This chain joins TRBV6-1 and TRBJ2-7; 9 positions agree with TRBD1. Germline values: CDR1 MNHNS, CDR2 SASEGT. Unmatched junction bases numbered 11, after V lost 6 bases and J lost 5 bases. The CDR3 consists of 15 residues.

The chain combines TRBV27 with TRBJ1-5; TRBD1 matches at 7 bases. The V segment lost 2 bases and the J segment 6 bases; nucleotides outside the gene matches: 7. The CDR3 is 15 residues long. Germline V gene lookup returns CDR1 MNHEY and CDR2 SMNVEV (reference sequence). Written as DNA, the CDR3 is TGTGCCAGCAGTTTAGGCAGGGGGATAGGTCAGCCCCAGCATTTT. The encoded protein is CASSLGRGIGQPQHF.

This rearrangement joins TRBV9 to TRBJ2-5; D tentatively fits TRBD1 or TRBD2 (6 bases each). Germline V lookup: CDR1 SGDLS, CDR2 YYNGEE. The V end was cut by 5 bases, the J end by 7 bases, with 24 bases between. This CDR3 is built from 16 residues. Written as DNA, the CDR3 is TGTGCCAGCAGGTCTGAGGGGGGACCCACCGGAGGGACCCAGTACTTC. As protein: CASRSEGGPTGGTQYF. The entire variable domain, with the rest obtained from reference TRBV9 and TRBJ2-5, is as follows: DSGVTQTPKHLITATGQRVTLRCSPRSGDLSVYWYQQSLDQGLQFLIQYYNGEERAKGNILERFSAQQFPDLHSELNLSSLELGDSALYFCASRSEGGPTGGTQYFGPGTRLLVL.

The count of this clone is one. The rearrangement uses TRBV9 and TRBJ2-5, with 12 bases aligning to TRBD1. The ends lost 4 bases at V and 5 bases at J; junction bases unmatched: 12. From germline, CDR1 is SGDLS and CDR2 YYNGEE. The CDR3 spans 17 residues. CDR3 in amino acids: CASSPRAGQGARETQYF. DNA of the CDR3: TGTGCCAGCAGCCCGCGGGCGGGACAGGGGGCGCGGGAGACCCAGTACTTC.

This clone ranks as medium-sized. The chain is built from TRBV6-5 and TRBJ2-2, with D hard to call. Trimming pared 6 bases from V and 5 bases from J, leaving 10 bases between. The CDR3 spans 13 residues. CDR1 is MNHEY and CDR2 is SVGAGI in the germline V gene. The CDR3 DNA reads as TGTGCCAGCAGACCGACCCTAACCGGGGAGCTGTTTTTT. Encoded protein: CASRPTLTGELFF.

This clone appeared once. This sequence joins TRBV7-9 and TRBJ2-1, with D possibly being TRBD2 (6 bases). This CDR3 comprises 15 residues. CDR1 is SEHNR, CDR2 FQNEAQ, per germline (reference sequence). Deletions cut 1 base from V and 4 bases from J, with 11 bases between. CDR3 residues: CASSLEAGLYNEQFF. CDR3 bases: TGTGCCAGCAGCTTAGAAGCGGGCCTATACAATGAGCAGTTCTTC.

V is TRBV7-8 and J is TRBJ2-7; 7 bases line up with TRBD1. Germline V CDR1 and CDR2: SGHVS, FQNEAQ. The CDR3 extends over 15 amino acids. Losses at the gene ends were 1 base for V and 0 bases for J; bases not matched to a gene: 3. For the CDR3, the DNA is TGTGCCAGCAGCTTAGGGGCAGGGGGCTCCTACGAGCAGTACTTC. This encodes CASSLGAGGSYEQYF.

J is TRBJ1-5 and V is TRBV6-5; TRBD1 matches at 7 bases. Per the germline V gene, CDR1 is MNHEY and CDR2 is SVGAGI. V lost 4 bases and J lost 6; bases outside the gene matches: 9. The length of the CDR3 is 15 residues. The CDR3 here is CASSSLRQGGQPQHF. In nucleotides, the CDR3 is TGTGCCAGCAGTTCCTTAAGACAGGGCGGTCAGCCCCAGCATTTT.